This T cell receptor beta chain was found in a study of blood T cell repertoires in COVID-19. Study at large: From the United States, Italy and Spain came samples of acute and convalescent COVID-19. The analysed material was cDNA or gDNA that came from T cells, B-cell-depleted T cells, or PBMCs.

Trimming shortened V by 5 bases and J by 3 bases, and 17 bases separated the two germline ends. There are 15 residues in the CDR3. The germline gives CDR1 SQVTM, CDR2 ANQGSEA. In the study's own analysis: Estimates of nucleated cell counts were drawn from the amplification of reference gene primers. Clones were read by immunoSEQ multiplex PCR, and TCRdb kept only the in-frame ones, dropping some. V, J and clone size derive from that table, while D and trimming were established from the DNA sequence. The sample carries 120,000 or so clones, about 80% recorded once. Source material: peripheral blood. This TCR was recovered from a woman over 75 with acute or convalescent COVID-19. This chain connects TRBV29-1 to TRBJ1-5; perhaps TRBD1 as D (6 bases). The CDR3 is CSVSGTNADNQPQHF. As DNA, the CDR3 is TGCAGCGTTTCCGGGACAAACGCGGACAATCAGCCCCAGCATTTT.